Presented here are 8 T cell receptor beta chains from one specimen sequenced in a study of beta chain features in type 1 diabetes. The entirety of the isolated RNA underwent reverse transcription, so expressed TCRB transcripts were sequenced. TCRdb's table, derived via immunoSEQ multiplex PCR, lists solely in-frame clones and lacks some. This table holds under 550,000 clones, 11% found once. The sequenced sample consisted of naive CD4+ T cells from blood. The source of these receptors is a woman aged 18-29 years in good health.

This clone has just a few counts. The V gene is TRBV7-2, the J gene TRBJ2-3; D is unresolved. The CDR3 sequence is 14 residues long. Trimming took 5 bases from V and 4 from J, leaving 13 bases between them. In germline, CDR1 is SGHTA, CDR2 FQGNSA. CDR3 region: CASSPPSVPDTQYF. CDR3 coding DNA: TGTGCCAGCAGCCCCCCAAGCGTGCCAGATACGCAGTATTTT. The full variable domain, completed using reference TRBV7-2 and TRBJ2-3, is GAGVSQSPSNKVTEKGKDVELRCDPISGHTALYWYRQSLGQGLEFLIYFQGNSAPDKSGLPSDRFSAERTGGSVSTLTIQRTQQEDSAVYLCASSPPSVPDTQYFGPGTRLTVL.

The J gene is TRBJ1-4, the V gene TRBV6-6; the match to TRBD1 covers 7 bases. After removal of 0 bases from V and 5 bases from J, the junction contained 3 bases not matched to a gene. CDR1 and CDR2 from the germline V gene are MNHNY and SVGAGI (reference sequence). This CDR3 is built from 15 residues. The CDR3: CASSYSGQLNEKLFF. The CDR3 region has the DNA TGTGCCAGCAGTTACTCGGGACAGCTGAATGAAAAACTGTTTTTT.

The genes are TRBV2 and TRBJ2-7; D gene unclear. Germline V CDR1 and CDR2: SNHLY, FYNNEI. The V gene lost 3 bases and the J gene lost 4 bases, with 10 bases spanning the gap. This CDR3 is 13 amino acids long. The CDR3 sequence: CASSDYTTYEQYV. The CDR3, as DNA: TGTGCCAGCAGTGATTACACAACATACGAGCAGTACGTC.

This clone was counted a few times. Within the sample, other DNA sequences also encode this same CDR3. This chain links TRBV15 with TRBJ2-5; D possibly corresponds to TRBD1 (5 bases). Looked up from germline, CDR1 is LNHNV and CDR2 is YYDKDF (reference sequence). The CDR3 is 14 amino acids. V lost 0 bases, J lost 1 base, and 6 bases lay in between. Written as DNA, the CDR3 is TGTGCCACCAGCAGAGATAGGGGCCAAGAGACCCAGTACTTC. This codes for CATSRDRGQETQYF.

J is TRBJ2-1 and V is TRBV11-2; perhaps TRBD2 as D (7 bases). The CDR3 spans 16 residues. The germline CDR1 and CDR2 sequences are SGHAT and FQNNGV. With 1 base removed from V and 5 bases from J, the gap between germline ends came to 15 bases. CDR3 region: CASSLAGGRSDNEQFF. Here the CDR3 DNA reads TGTGCCAGCAGCTTAGCGGGGGGCAGATCAGACAATGAGCAGTTCTTC.

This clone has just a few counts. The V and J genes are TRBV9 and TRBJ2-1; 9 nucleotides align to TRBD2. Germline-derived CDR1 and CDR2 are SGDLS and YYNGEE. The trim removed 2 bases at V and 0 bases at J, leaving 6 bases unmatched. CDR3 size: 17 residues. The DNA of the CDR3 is TGTGCCAGCAGCGTTGGGACTAGCCGTCGCTCCTACAATGAGCAGTTCTTC. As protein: CASSVGTSRRSYNEQFF.

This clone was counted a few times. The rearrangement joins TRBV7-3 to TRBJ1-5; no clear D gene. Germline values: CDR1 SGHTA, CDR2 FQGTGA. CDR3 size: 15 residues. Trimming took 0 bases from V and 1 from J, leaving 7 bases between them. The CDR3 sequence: CASSLTGLSNQPQHF. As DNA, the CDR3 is TGTGCCAGCAGCTTAACCGGGCTAAGCAATCAGCCCCAGCATTTT. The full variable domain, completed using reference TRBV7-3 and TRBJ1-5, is GAGVSQTPSNKVTEKGKYVELRCDPISGHTALYWYRQSLGQGPEFLIYFQGTGAADDSGLPNDRFFAVRPEGSVSTLKIQRTERGDSAVYLCASSLTGLSNQPQHFGDGTRLSIL.

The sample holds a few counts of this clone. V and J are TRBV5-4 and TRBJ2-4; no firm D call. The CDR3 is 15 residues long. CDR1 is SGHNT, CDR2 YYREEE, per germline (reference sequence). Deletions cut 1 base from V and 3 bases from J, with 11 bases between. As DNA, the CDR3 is TGTGCCAGCAGCTTGCAGGTCGTTGACAAAAACATTCAGTACTTC. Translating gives CASSLQVVDKNIQYF.